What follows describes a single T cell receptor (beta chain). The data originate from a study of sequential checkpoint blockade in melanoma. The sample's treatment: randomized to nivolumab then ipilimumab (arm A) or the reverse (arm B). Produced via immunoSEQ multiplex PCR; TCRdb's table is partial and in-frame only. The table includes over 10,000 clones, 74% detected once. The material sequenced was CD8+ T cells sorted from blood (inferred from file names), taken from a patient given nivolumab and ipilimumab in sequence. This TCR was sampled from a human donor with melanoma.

CDR3 sequence: CASSLRGGSYLANYGYTF. In DNA, the CDR3 is TGCGCCAGCAGCCTCCGGGGGGGCAGCTATTTAGCTAACTATGGCTACACCTTC. The chain combines TRBV5-1 with TRBJ1-2; the D gene is possibly TRBD1 (6 bases). The germline gives CDR1 SGHRS, CDR2 YFSETQ. V was trimmed by 4 bases and J by 0 bases, leaving 22 bases between them. The CDR3 consists of 18 residues. Drawing the rest from reference TRBV5-1 and TRBJ1-2, the complete variable domain is KAGVTQTPRYLIKTRGQQVTLSCSPISGHRSVSWYQQTPGQGLQFLFEYFSETQRNKGNFPGRFSGRQFSNSRSEMNVSTLELGDSALYLCASSLRGGSYLANYGYTFGSGTRLTVV.